The present TCR beta chain was sequenced within a study of blood T cells in healthy people across ages. Study findings and constraints: Calculation of diversity from one million T cells yielded estimates considered to be underestimates.

The CDR3 totals 14 residues. Losses at the gene ends were 7 bases for V and 2 bases for J; bases not matched to a gene: 5. The V gene's germline CDR1 is LNHDA and CDR2 SQIVND (reference sequence). Primed by a sample-barcoded 5' primer and a J-beta primer mix, a second PCR proceeded for about 6 to 12 cycles. In TCRdb, the 5' RACE reads were re-called with MiXCR into one record per CDR3 protein. The sample has more than 1.4 million distinct CDR3 sequences; roughly 45% are singletons. Comment on this clonotype: Its antigen is as yet unknown.

The TCR sequence derives from a woman under 30 in good health. Sequences were obtained from blood. The chain employs TRBV19 and TRBJ2-7, with 10 bases that match TRBD1. The CDR3 sequence is CASNRDRGTYEQYF. The CDR3 region has the DNA TGTGCCAGTAACCGGGACAGGGGAACCTACGAGCAGTACTTC.